This T cell receptor beta chain stems from a study of cytomegalovirus exposure and HLA in healthy donors. Germline lookup yields CDR1 SEHNR and CDR2 FQNEAQ (reference sequence). Trimming stripped 4 bases from V and 2 bases from J, with 16 bases between. This CDR3 has 16 amino acids. The PCR made use of 60 Vbeta and 13 Jbeta primers. The data were produced by immunoSEQ multiplex PCR, yet TCRdb's version contains in-frame clones alone and is incomplete. The table shows about 140,000 clones, with 70% to 85% occurring only once. The rearrangement uses TRBV7-9 and TRBJ2-3; TRBD2 might be the D (7 bases). This receptor was identified in a woman aged 45-60 years in good health and CMV-seropositive. The sample taken for sequencing was PBMCs. The CDR3 DNA sequence: TGTGCCAGCAGCTCAAGGGGGGGGACCTTCACAGATACGCAGTATTTT. It yields the protein CASSSRGGTFTDTQYF. The entire variable domain, with the rest obtained from reference TRBV7-9 and TRBJ2-3, is as follows: DTGVSQNPRHKITKRGQNVTFRCDPISEHNRLYWYRQTLGQGPEFLTYFQNEAQLEKSRLLSDRFSAERPKGSFSTLEIQRTEQGDSAMYLCASSSRGGTFTDTQYFGPGTRLTVL.